This entry is about one T cell receptor beta chain. The data are from a study of cytomegalovirus exposure and HLA in healthy donors. Germline CDR1 and CDR2: MNHEY and SVGAGI. Unmatched junction bases numbered 6, after V lost 6 bases and J lost 2 bases. The CDR3 is 14 residues long. Primers for the PCR totalled 60 Vbeta and 13 Jbeta. Method: immunoSEQ multiplex PCR; TCRdb's copy keeps in-frame clones and lacks some. The profile shows about 120,000 clones, around 73% of them singletons. The clonotype comes from a woman aged 40 to 50 in good health and CMV-seropositive. J is TRBJ2-7 and V is TRBV6-5, with 8 positions matching TRBD1. The sample was PBMCs. The CDR3 coding sequence is TGTGCCAGCAGAGATCAGGGGGCCGCCTACGAGCAGTACTTC. It encodes CASRDQGAAYEQYF.